This section outlines one TCR beta chain sequence together with its context. What antigen it recognizes has not been identified. Base qualities are missing; no much larger clone stands one base away. Donors were healthy HIV-negative adults with no recently reported acute infections or vaccinations. Only Caucasian adults living in Nashville, Tennessee, USA were represented among the donors. CD4+ T cells were enriched by magnetic negative selection; naive cells were then positively selected on CD45RA, and the negative fraction formed the memory subset. After blood collection by leukapheresis, PBMCs were isolated using Ficoll-Histopaque density gradient centrifugation and then cryopreserved in the vapor phase of liquid nitrogen. Analytical flow cytometry was used to check the purity and quantity of every magnetically sorted T cell population. Genomic DNA was isolated from every sorted fraction and measured by UV absorbance on a Nanodrop 2000c.

Using the deep immunoSEQ assay, TCR CDR3 regions were amplified from genomic DNA by multiplex PCR. Genomic DNA extracted from each cell subset was distributed evenly over all wells of several immunoSEQ 96-well plates, and each plate served as one replicate. For sorted subsets, 150 to 200 ng genomic DNA, equal to some 28,000 T cell genomes, was loaded into each replicate PCR. Purified libraries were measured with a Qubit 3.0 fluorometer, size-checked on a Bioanalyzer 2100, and measured again with the KAPA Library Quantification kit. Every immunoSEQ 96-well plate was sequenced on a dedicated single-read 150-cycle Illumina NextSeq 550 flow cell. For the original study's pipeline: Because the immunoSEQ output included only junctional sequences and no quality scores, the filtering could not be the same as the filtering used for full-length reads. Sequences were annotated with PyIR, a Python wrapper for IgBLAST v1.9, using IMGT germline references to assign V/J genes and CDR3. Any read was removed if the V/J assignment was weak (E-value above 1e-6), the CDR3 was missing, or the read contained stop codons, out-of-frame junctions, or ambiguous translated residues. V3J clonotypes were defined by identical inferred V gene, J gene, and CDR3 amino acid sequence. Percentage overlap between repertoires was computed as shared unique clonotypes divided by the size of the smaller repertoire. Three approaches were used to assess repertoire richness: RTK rarefaction, the Chao1 estimator, and Recon v2.1 estimates of unobserved clonotypes. For all TCRbeta clonotypes obtained by the gDNA method from four donors, generation probabilities were computed with OLGA. What TCRdb holds here is the immuneACCESS table cut down to in-frame rearrangements. Part of the clones is not present; checked against another copy, under half of the missing clones reflect an unresolved V gene, and the others are unexplained. That table furnishes V, J and clone size, whereas the DNA furnished D and trimming. Within this sample are 2,500,000 or so clones, with roughly 92% of them counted one time only. The top ten clones comprise around 0.14% of the sample.

CDR1 WNHNN and CDR2 SYGVQD are derived from the germline V gene (reference sequence). There are 13 amino acids in the CDR3, from cysteine to phenylalanine inclusive. Solely the CDR3 DNA is kept, with 39 bases framed from the first base. Compared with germline, V lacks 4 bases and J lacks 10 bases; bases without a gene match: 4. This sample stems from a study of shared clonotypes between healthy human individuals (dated by TCRdb to about 2020). For the study in its entirety: The cohort comprised two women and a few men aged 18 to 49 years. For each donor, CD4 naive and CD4 memory were each given three plates, CD8 naive was given two plates, and CD8 memory was given one plate. The study deeply sequenced blood TCR repertoires of about five healthy adults to estimate repertoire size and the extent of clonotype sharing between individuals. Libraries were prepared and TCR repertoires were sequenced by different laboratories using diverse techniques, in order to increase sequencing depth and limit assay-specific biases. Per donor, leukapheresis produced somewhere between about 0.94 and 10 billion PBMCs. Overall study results and their limits: Compared with non-shared clonotypes, the clonotypes found in all four sorted-subset donors had higher generation probabilities. When a handful of donors were compared, the shared fraction of clonotypes was around 4.6% for naive CD4, 3.5% for naive CD8, 2.3% for memory CD4, and less than 0.5% for memory CD8. Because the study included only a small number of donors, the genetic and exposure-history diversity represented was limited. Naive subsets generally had larger estimated clonotype richness than memory subsets did. Even with the large sequencing depth, rarefaction of the sorted-subset datasets indicated that sequencing was incomplete. Sampling was limited to blood, and TCR repertoires in tissue likely differ from TCR repertoires in blood. Pairwise subsampling indicated that sequencing depth was expected to affect the degree of clonotype sharing among donors.

This chain is built from TRBV10-1 and TRBJ1-6, with 7 junctional bases fitting TRBD1. The TCR comes from a man aged 18 to 29 in good health. The specimen sequenced was naive CD4+ T cells sorted from blood. The meaning of the sample's cell subset or site label: CD45RA+ positively selected. Here the CDR3 is given as CASSAGGNSPLHF. In nucleotide form, the sequence is TGCGCCAGCAGTGCAGGGGGAAACTCACCCCTCCACTTT.